Below, 15 T cell receptor beta chains from the same sample are listed, as sequenced in a study of cytomegalovirus exposure and HLA in healthy donors. A multiplex PCR was run with 60 Vbeta primers and 13 Jbeta primers. Clones were sequenced by immunoSEQ multiplex PCR, and TCRdb holds only the in-frame ones, with some missing. The repertoire holds 150,000 to 200,000 clones, with roughly 80% as singletons. The sample consisted of PBMCs. These receptors were taken from a man younger than 35 in good health and CMV-seropositive.

This clone was observed once. CDR3 nucleotides: TGTGCCAGCAGCTTAGGTGGGCCCGCGTATGGCTACACCTTC. Amino acids: CASSLGGPAYGYTF. The rearrangement links TRBV7-2 to TRBJ1-2; D call uncertain. V gave up 1 base and J gave up 5 bases, with 11 bases separating them. The CDR3 is made up of 14 amino acids. CDR1 is SGHTA and CDR2 is FQGNSA in the germline V gene.

The chain couples TRBV11-2 to TRBJ2-6; possible D gene TRBD1, 6 bases. Between the trimmed V and J ends, which lost 4 bases and 0 bases, there was a span of 19 bases. The CDR3 totals 19 residues. Germline V gene lookup returns CDR1 SGHAT and CDR2 FQNNGV. The CDR3 protein is CASSYYRTDAISGANVLTF. For the CDR3, the DNA is TGTGCCAGCAGCTATTACAGGACAGATGCTATCTCTGGGGCCAACGTCCTGACTTTC.

CDR3 residues: CASSGTTNYGYTF. CDR3 coding DNA: TGTGCCAGCAGCGGGACAACTAACTATGGCTACACCTTC. This chain links TRBV5-4 with TRBJ1-2, with D perhaps matching TRBD1 (6 bases). Germline V gene data show CDR1 as SGHNT and CDR2 as YYREEE (reference sequence). The CDR3 contains 13 residues. V shed 4 bases and J shed 0 bases, with 7 bases lying between them.

Written as DNA, the CDR3 is TGTGCCAGCTCCCACGACTACAGGGGGCCCGCGAACACCGGGGAGCTGTTTTTT. Translation gives CASSHDYRGPANTGELFF. The chain uses TRBV18 and TRBJ2-2; 9 nucleotides agree with TRBD1. The V gene's germline CDR1 is KGHSH and CDR2 LQKENI. The ends lost 6 bases at V and 0 bases at J; junction bases unmatched: 11. This CDR3 is 18 amino acids long.

This sequence joins TRBV6-5 and TRBJ2-7; 8 bases match TRBD1. Germline lookup yields CDR1 MNHEY and CDR2 SVGAGI. The ends lost 6 bases at V and 5 bases at J; junction bases unmatched: 9. CDR3 size: 14 residues. The chain's CDR3 is CASSWTGRFDEQYF. The CDR3 nucleotides read TGTGCCAGCAGCTGGACAGGGAGGTTCGACGAGCAGTACTTC.

The rearrangement uses TRBV6-6 and TRBJ2-4, with a weak D call TRBD1 (5 bases). This CDR3 has 15 amino acids. Germline V CDR1 and CDR2: MNHNY, SVGAGI (reference sequence). V lost 0 bases and J lost 8, with 14 bases in between. CDR3 nucleotide sequence: TGTGCCAGCAGTTACTCGAACAGGTCGTCGGACATTCAGTACTTC. Its translation: CASSYSNRSSDIQYF.

The rearrangement uses TRBV4-3 and TRBJ2-5; tentatively, D is TRBD2 (7 bases). The CDR3 contains 12 residues. CDR1 and CDR2 (germline): LGHNA, YSLEER. V gave up 11 bases and J gave up 5 bases, with 15 bases separating them. This CDR3 is CASRGAGETQYF. The CDR3 coding sequence is TGCGCCTCTCGGGGGGCTGGGGAGACCCAGTACTTC.

The V and J genes are TRBV11-2 and TRBJ1-4, with unresolved D. The J call may be in error: the DNA end matches TRBJ2-2 better. The V gene's germline CDR1 is SGHAT and CDR2 FQNNGV. The CDR3 totals 12 residues. CDR3 residues: CASSLSHRELFF. In DNA, the CDR3 is TGTGCCAGCAGCTTAAGTCACAGGGAGCTGTTTTTT.

The chain carries TRBV9 and TRBJ1-2, with 9 bases matching TRBD1. With V trimmed by 4 bases and J by 7 bases, 5 bases remained unmatched. Germline CDR1 SGDLS, CDR2 YYNGEE. The CDR3 consists of 13 residues. The CDR3 reads CASSIGGQGGYTF. As DNA, the CDR3 is TGTGCCAGCAGCATAGGGGGACAGGGTGGCTACACCTTC.

This chain uses TRBV6-5 with TRBJ1-4; D is uncertain. This CDR3 contains 14 residues. V was cut by 6 bases and J by 0 bases, with 8 bases left in between. Germline CDR1 reads MNHEY; CDR2 reads SVGAGI. As DNA, the CDR3 is TGTGCCAGCAGGCCCACAACAACTAATGAAAAACTGTTTTTT. Encoded protein: CASRPTTTNEKLFF.

This chain links TRBV15 with TRBJ2-1, with D perhaps TRBD2 (6 bases). V dropped 3 bases and J dropped 0 bases, with 9 bases sitting between them. The CDR3 extends over 15 amino acids. Germline lookup yields CDR1 LNHNV and CDR2 YYDKDF (reference sequence). The CDR3 loop reads CATSSGGNSYNEQFF. Here the CDR3 DNA reads TGTGCCACCAGCAGCGGGGGAAACTCCTACAATGAGCAGTTCTTC.

The chain couples TRBV5-8 to TRBJ2-5; the match to TRBD1 covers 9 bases. The end of the DNA fits TRBJ2-7 better, so the J call may be wrong. Germline V CDR1 and CDR2: SGHTS, YDEGEE. There are 14 residues in the CDR3. The CDR3 is CASIRQGVAYEQYF. CDR3 sequence (DNA): TGTGCCAGCATTCGACAGGGGGTCGCCTACGAGCAGTACTTC.

This clone was seen a few times. The J gene is TRBJ2-1, the V gene TRBV27, with a possible D match to TRBD2 (6 bases). V gave up 6 bases and J gave up 5 bases, with 14 bases separating them. The CDR3 runs 14 residues. CDR1 is MNHEY and CDR2 is SMNVEV in the germline V gene (reference sequence). The CDR3 bases are TGTGCCAGCAGATTTAGTGGGGGGAACAATGAGCAGTTCTTC. It codes for CASRFSGGNNEQFF.

This rearrangement joins TRBV11-2 to TRBJ2-1, with 12 bases lining up with TRBD1. Germline-derived CDR1 and CDR2 are SGHAT and FQNNGV. This CDR3 is 13 amino acids long. After removal of 8 bases from V and 15 bases from J, the junction contained 11 bases not matched to a gene. The DNA of the CDR3 is TGTGCCAGCGGGACAGGGGGCGGGTTTTGGTCGTTCTTC. It yields the protein CASGTGGGFWSFF.

In regard to this clone: The conserved phenylalanine or tryptophan is not found at the CDR3 terminus, so this likely reflects a read error. The chain joins TRBV19 to TRBJ1-6; 8 bases match TRBD1. The V segment lost 6 bases and the J segment 10 bases; nucleotides outside the gene matches: 8. The CDR3 contains 14 residues. In germline, CDR1 is LNHDA, CDR2 SQIVND (reference sequence). The CDR3 reads CASRGQGSRSPLHL. The CDR3 DNA reads TGTGCCAGTAGAGGACAGGGTTCGCGGTCACCCCTCCACCTT.